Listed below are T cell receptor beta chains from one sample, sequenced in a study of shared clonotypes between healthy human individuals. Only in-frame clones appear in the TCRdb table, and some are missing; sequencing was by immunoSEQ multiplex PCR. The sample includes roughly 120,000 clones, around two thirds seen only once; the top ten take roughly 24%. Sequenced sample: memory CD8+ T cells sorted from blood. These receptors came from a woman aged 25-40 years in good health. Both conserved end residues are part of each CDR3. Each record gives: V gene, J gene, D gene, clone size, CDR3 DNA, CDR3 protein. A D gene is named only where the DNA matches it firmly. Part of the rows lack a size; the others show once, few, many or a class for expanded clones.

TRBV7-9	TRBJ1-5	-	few	TGTGCCAGCAGCGCCGTAGAGGGAGGCAATCAGCCCCAGCATTTT	CASSAVEGGNQPQHF
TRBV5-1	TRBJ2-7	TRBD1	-	TGCGCCAGCAGTTGGACAGGGGGACACTACTACGAGCAGTACTTC	CASSWTGGHYYEQYF
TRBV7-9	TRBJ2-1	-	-	TGTGCCAGCAGCTTAAGCCTAGCGTCCTACAATGAGCAGTTCTTC	CASSLSLASYNEQFF
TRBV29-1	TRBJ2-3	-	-	TGCAGCGCCTCTATTCATATTCAGGGGCCCCCGGGAGATACGCAGTATTTT	CSASIHIQGPPGDTQYF
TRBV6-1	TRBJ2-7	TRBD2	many	TGTGCCAGCAGTGAAGAGACGGGAGGGCCTTACGAGCAGTACTTC	CASSEETGGPYEQYF
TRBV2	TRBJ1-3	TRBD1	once	TGTGCCAGCGGGGACAGGGGCATCCCCGGAAACACCATATATTTT	CASGDRGIPGNTIYF
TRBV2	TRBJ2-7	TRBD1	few	TGTGCCAGCATTGCGGCACAGGGGTTTGGCCACGAGCAGTACTTC	CASIAAQGFGHEQYF
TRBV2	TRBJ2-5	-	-	TGTGCCAGCAGTGAAAGAAGGGAGACCCAGTACTTC	CASSERRETQYF
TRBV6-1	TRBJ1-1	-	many	TGTGCCAGCACTGTCGGGGGAGGGAGCGAGGAAGCTTTCTTT	CASTVGGGSEEAFF
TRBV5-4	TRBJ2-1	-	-	TGTGCCAGCAGCTCGTTTACCGGGACCCAAGTCAATGAGCAGTTCTTC	CASSSFTGTQVNEQFF
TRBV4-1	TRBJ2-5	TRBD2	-	TGCGCCAGCAGCACCGGACTAGCGGGAGGGCCTAGTTCGGAGACCCAGTACTTC	CASSTGLAGGPSSETQYF
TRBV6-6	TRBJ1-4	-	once	TGTGCCAGCAGTTACCTAATCAGGGGTAGGAATGAAAAACTGTTTTTT	CASSYLIRGRNEKLFF
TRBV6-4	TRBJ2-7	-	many	TGTGCCAGCAGTGCTGGGTTGGAGGCAGGAGTCAAGTACTTC	CASSAGLEAGVKYF
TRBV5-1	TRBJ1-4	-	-	TGCGCCAGCAGATTGGGGGGAGACGAAAAACTGTTTTTT	CASRLGGDEKLFF
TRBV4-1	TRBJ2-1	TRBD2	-	TGCGCCAGCAGCCAAGCACCGGGAGGCACCTACAATGAGCAGTTCTTC	CASSQAPGGTYNEQFF
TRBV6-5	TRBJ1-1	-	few	TGTGCCAGCTTTAAAGGGAGGGACACTGAAGCTTTCTTT	CASFKGRDTEAFF
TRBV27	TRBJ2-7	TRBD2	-	TGTGCCAGCAGTCCGGGGACTAGCGGGAGCTACGAGCAGTACTTC	CASSPGTSGSYEQYF
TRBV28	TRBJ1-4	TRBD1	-	TGTGCCAGCAGCCGCCGACAGGGTCTGGAAAAACTGTTTTTT	CASSRRQGLEKLFF
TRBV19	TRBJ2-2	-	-	TGTGCCAGTAGTATCCCCCCCGGGGAGCTGTTTTTT	CASSIPPGELFF
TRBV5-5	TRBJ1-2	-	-	TGTGCCAGCAGCCCTACAGGGAATCGGATGGACGGCTACACCTTC	CASSPTGNRMDGYTF
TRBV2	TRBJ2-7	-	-	TGTGCCAGCAGTGAGGGGATTTCCTACGAGCAGTACTTC	CASSEGISYEQYF
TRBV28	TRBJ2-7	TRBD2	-	TGTGCCAGCAGAAACCTGGGACTAGCGTACGAGCAGTACTTC	CASRNLGLAYEQYF
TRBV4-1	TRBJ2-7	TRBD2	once	TGCGCCAGCAGCCCGAGGGGGACTAGCGGGGGTAACGAGCAGTACTTC	CASSPRGTSGGNEQYF
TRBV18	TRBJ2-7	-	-	TGTGCCAGCTCACCACCTGCCGGTTCTTACGAGCAGTACTTC	CASSPPAGSYEQYF
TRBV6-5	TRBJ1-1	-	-	TGTGCCACCTCCCGGGGCACTGAAGCTTTCTTT	CATSRGTEAFF
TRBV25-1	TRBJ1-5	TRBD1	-	TGTGCCAGCAGTGAAACAGGGGCGAAACAGCCCCAGCATTTT	CASSETGAKQPQHF
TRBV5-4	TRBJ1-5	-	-	TGTGCCAGCAGCTTGGACAGGACCAATCAGCCCCAGCATTTT	CASSLDRTNQPQHF
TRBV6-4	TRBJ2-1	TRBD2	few	TGTGCCAGCAGTGTGCTAGCGGGAGCGGCCAATGAGCAGTTCTTC	CASSVLAGAANEQFF
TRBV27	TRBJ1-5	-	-	TGTGCCACCTCCCCGTTAGGGATCTATAGCAATCAGCCCCAGCATTTT	CATSPLGIYSNQPQHF
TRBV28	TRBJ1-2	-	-	TGTGCCAGCAGTTTCAGTCAGAGCTATGGCTACACCTTC	CASSFSQSYGYTF
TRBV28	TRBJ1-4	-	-	TGTGCCAGCAGTTTTTCCTTATCCGGAGACCCGAATGAAAAACTGTTTTTT	CASSFSLSGDPNEKLFF
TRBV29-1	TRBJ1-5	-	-	TGCAGCGTTGAACTCGAGGGACAGCCCCAGCATTTT	CSVELEGQPQHF
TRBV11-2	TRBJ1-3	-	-	TGTGCCAGCAGCTTACAATGGAGCTCTGGAAACACCATATATTTT	CASSLQWSSGNTIYF
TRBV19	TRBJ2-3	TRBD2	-	TGTGCCAGTAGTATAGAGCGGGGGATAGTTAGCACAGATACGCAGTATTTT	CASSIERGIVSTDTQYF
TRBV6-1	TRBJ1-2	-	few	TGTGCCAGCAGTGAAGGGGCCTGGCACTATGGCTACACCTTC	CASSEGAWHYGYTF
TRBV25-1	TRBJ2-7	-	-	TGTGCCAGCAGTGGTCCAGGGGTCGTAGCGGTACCAACCTACGAGCAGTACTTC	CASSGPGVVAVPTYEQYF
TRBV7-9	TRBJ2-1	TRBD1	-	TGTGCCAGCAGCGTCAGTCAGGGGGTAGTGAATGAGCAGTTCTTC	CASSVSQGVVNEQFF
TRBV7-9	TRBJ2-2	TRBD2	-	TGTGCCAGCAGCCCCCGGACTAGCGGGCTGAACACCGGGGAGCTGTTTTTT	CASSPRTSGLNTGELFF
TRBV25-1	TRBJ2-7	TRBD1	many	TGTGCCAGCAGTGGGTCCGGACAGGGGATGACCTACGAGCAGTACTTC	CASSGSGQGMTYEQYF
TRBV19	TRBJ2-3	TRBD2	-	TGTGCCAGTAGTATGATTAGCGGGAGTACGCAGTATTTT	CASSMISGSTQYF
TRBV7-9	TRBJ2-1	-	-	TGTGCCAGCAGCCCCCCTGGGGGATCCGCCTACAATGAGCAGTTCTTC	CASSPPGGSAYNEQFF
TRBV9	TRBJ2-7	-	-	TGTGCCAGCAGCGTAGGAGTTTCCTACGAGCAGTACTTC	CASSVGVSYEQYF
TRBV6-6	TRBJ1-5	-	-	TGTGCCAGCAGTTACTCGATTATTAGCAATCAGCCCCAGCATTTT	CASSYSIISNQPQHF
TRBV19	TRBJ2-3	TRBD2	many	TGTGCCAGTAGTTCTCTAGCGGGAGAAGGCACAGATACGCAGTATTTT	CASSSLAGEGTDTQYF
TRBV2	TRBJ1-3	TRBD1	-	TGTGCCAGCAGCGAGACAGGGGGTGAGGGAAACACCATATATTTT	CASSETGGEGNTIYF
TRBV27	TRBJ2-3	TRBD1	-	TGTGCCAGCAACCAGGGGGCTCGGGCAGATACGCAGTATTTT	CASNQGARADTQYF
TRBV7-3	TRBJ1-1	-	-	TGTGCCAGCAGCCCGGACGGAGGGAACACTGAAGCTTTCTTT	CASSPDGGNTEAFF
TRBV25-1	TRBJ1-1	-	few	TGTGCCAGCAGTGACCCACTTTCAGGGGACCCAAAGGCTTTCTTT	CASSDPLSGDPKAFF
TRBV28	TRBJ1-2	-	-	TGTGCCAGCAGTTTCAGGGGAACCACGTACTATGGCTACACCTTC	CASSFRGTTYYGYTF
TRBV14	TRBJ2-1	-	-	TGTGCCAGCAGCGTATTATGGGGGGCCAGCTACAATGAGCAGTTCTTC	CASSVLWGASYNEQFF